This T cell receptor (beta chain) was sequenced for a study of a mutant IDH1 vaccine in newly diagnosed glioma. Study background: Patients, over weeks 1, 3, 5, 7, 11, 15, 19 and 23, received a total of eight vaccinations.

Concerning this clone itself: The antigen is unknown.

Findings and limits, study-wide: Induction of immune responses by the vaccine occurred in 93.3% of patients.

CDR1 SGHDT and CDR2 YYEEEE come from the germline V gene. J was trimmed by 4 bases and V by 5 bases; bases with no gene match: 9. This CDR3 contains 17 residues. Time point of the sample: week 5, during vaccination. All doses held 300 ug of mutant IDH1 20-mer peptide, with topical imiquimod. The protocol was immunoSEQ multiplex PCR, while the TCRdb copy is restricted to in-frame clones and leaves out a portion. This table holds more than 25,000 clones, approximately 80% found once. This specimen was PBMCs, taken from a glioma patient whose treatment included an IDH1 peptide vaccine. This chain joins TRBV5-6 and TRBJ2-1, with 13 bases fitting TRBD2. The receptor was derived from a middle-aged man with glioma. Some clones in this sample may be carry-over from other donors' samples. The CDR3: CASRMGLAGRGYNEQFF. In DNA form, the CDR3 reads TGTGCCAGCAGAATGGGACTAGCGGGGAGGGGATACAATGAGCAGTTCTTC.